This paragraph covers one T cell receptor (beta chain) sequence. What it binds is unknown. The J segment lost 0 bases and the V segment lost 3 bases, leaving 10 bases of the junction unmatched. The germline V gene has CDR1 SGHRS and CDR2 YFSETQ. The CDR3 sequence is 17 residues long. These data originate in a study of vaccination and CD4 T cells after COVID-19. Study context: Each of the control cultures got a CEFX pool, an HIV-1 Nef pool, or no peptide.

Treatment noted: roughly 10-day PBMC culture with coronavirus spike peptide pools or control peptides (ViraFEST assay). Sequenced with the Oncomine TCR Beta short-read assay was DNA taken from cultured CD4+ T cells. CD4+ T cells were cultured, and genomic DNA was extracted from them. TCRdb called the PCR reads again in MiXCR, with one record for every CDR3 protein. The table includes about 15,000 distinct CDR3 sequences, 50% to 60% detected once. The chain combines TRBV5-1 with TRBJ2-7; 9 nucleotides line up with TRBD2. The sample taken for sequencing was CD4+ T cells from blood, cultured in vitro. This TCR came from a human donor who had recovered from COVID-19. The CDR3 sequence: CASSSPMTSGSSYEQYF. CDR3 sequence (DNA): TGCGCCAGCAGCTCCCCAATGACTAGCGGTAGCTCCTACGAGCAGTACTTC. Variable domain in full (rest from reference TRBV5-1 and TRBJ2-7): KAGVTQTPRYLIKTRGQQVTLSCSPISGHRSVSWYQQTPGQGLQFLFEYFSETQRNKGNFPGRFSGRQFSNSRSEMNVSTLELGDSALYLCASSSPMTSGSSYEQYFGPGTRLTVT.